A single sample gave rise to the 13 T cell receptor beta chains below, sequenced in a study of cytomegalovirus exposure and HLA in healthy donors. PCR used 60 Vbeta primers and 13 Jbeta primers. Sequencing used immunoSEQ multiplex PCR; TCRdb keeps in-frame clones, though not all of them. The data hold about 110,000 clones, with around 64% observed a single time. Input material: PBMCs. The receptors shown here come from a woman in her 30s in good health and CMV-seronegative.

This chain links TRBV19 with TRBJ2-2; weak D call: TRBD2 (6 bases). CDR3 length equals 13 residues. V dropped 8 bases and J dropped 5 bases, with 12 bases sitting between them. Per germline, CDR1 LNHDA and CDR2 SQIVND (reference sequence). CDR3 sequence reads: CASRRERTGELFF. The CDR3 DNA sequence: TGTGCCAGTCGTCGGGAGCGAACCGGGGAGCTGTTTTTT.

CDR3 residues: CASSLDYRYNEQFF. CDR3 in DNA: TGCGCCAGCAGCCTGGACTATCGCTACAATGAGCAGTTCTTC. V and J are TRBV5-1 and TRBJ2-1; a possible D gene is TRBD2 (6 bases). Trimming removed 4 bases at V and 3 bases at J, with 11 bases between. This CDR3 has 14 amino acids. Germline-derived CDR1 and CDR2 are SGHRS and YFSETQ.

This clone was seen a handful of times. The rearrangement joins TRBV20-1 to TRBJ2-7; tentative D call: TRBD1 (5 bases). Germline assignment: CDR1 DFQATT and CDR2 SNEGSKA (reference sequence). The CDR3 is 8 amino acids. Trimming stripped 3 bases from V and 13 bases from J, with 7 bases between. Here the CDR3 DNA reads TGCAGTGCTAGCGACAGATACTTC. Translated, it gives CSASDRYF.

The genes are TRBV6-6 and TRBJ1-2; D gene ambiguous. Germline CDR1 is MNHNY and CDR2 is SVGAGI (reference sequence). The CDR3 is 14 amino acids. V dropped 2 bases and J dropped 1 base, with 8 bases sitting between them. The CDR3 sequence: CASSYGQLNYGYTF. Written as DNA, the CDR3 is TGTGCCAGCAGTTACGGGCAGCTTAACTATGGCTACACCTTC.

This chain joins TRBV6-6 and TRBJ2-7, with TRBD1 matching over 12 bases. Germline lookup yields CDR1 MNHNY and CDR2 SVGAGI (reference sequence). There are 13 residues in the CDR3. The junction had 6 bases not matched to a gene; V was cut back by 5 bases and J by 10 bases. CDR3 protein: CASSTRDRGLQYF. The CDR3 region has the DNA TGTGCCAGCAGTACTCGGGACAGGGGGCTACAGTACTTC.

This clone has just a few counts. The V gene is TRBV6-4, the J gene TRBJ2-3; D uncertain. The CDR3 is 14 residues long. The germline V gene has CDR1 MRHNA and CDR2 SNTAGT. V lost 5 bases and J lost 2, with 11 bases in between. CDR3 sequence reads: CASSYESITDTQYF. The CDR3 DNA is TGTGCCAGCAGTTATGAGAGTATCACAGATACGCAGTATTTT.

The V gene is TRBV5-4, the J gene TRBJ2-1; perhaps TRBD2 as D (6 bases). From germline, CDR1 is SGHNT and CDR2 YYREEE (reference sequence). V was shortened by 0 bases and J by 2 bases, with 9 bases between the two germline ends. CDR3 size: 15 residues. The CDR3 sequence: CASSLAGAAYNEQFF. CDR3 coding DNA: TGTGCCAGCAGCTTGGCGGGAGCAGCCTACAATGAGCAGTTCTTC.

The chain joins TRBV30 to TRBJ1-2; D is unresolved. Per germline, CDR1 GTSNPN and CDR2 SVGIG (reference sequence). Trimming removed 2 bases at V and 8 bases at J, with 12 bases between. CDR3 length equals 12 residues. This chain's CDR3 is CAWSSQRTGYTF. Written as DNA, the CDR3 is TGTGCCTGGAGTTCTCAGCGAACCGGCTACACCTTC.

The gene calls are TRBV6-6 and TRBJ2-2; 12 nucleotides line up with TRBD2. Per germline, CDR1 MNHNY and CDR2 SVGAGI (reference sequence). With 0 bases clipped from V and 6 bases from J, the junction kept 2 bases outside the gene matches. This CDR3 contains 16 residues. CDR3 DNA sequence: TGTGCCAGCAGTTACTCGACTAGCGGGAGTTCCGGGGAGCTGTTTTTT. Protein sequence: CASSYSTSGSSGELFF.

The V call is TRBV27, the J call TRBJ2-7, with 9 bases matching TRBD1. The CDR3 consists of 16 residues. Germline V gene sequence: CDR1 MNHEY, CDR2 SMNVEV (reference sequence). V dropped 5 bases and J dropped 4; count of bases not matched to a gene: 12. The CDR3 region is CASSPLTGTGLYEQYF. CDR3 coding DNA: TGTGCCAGCAGTCCCCTCACCGGGACAGGGTTATACGAGCAGTACTTC.

The chain joins TRBV2 to TRBJ2-1; the match to TRBD2 covers 7 bases. The junction had 11 bases not matched to a gene; V was cut back by 0 bases and J by 6 bases. Germline loops: CDR1 SNHLY, CDR2 FYNNEI. This CDR3 region has 17 residues. The CDR3 sequence is CASSEAPSGRRGNEQFF. DNA of the CDR3: TGTGCCAGCAGTGAAGCGCCTAGCGGCCGTCGGGGCAATGAGCAGTTCTTC. Using reference TRBV2 and TRBJ2-1 for the parts outside the CDR3, the full variable domain is EPEVTQTPSHQVTQMGQEVILRCVPISNHLYFYWYRQILGQKVEFLVSFYNNEISEKSEIFDDQFSVERPDGSNFTLKIRSTKLEDSAMYFCASSEAPSGRRGNEQFFGPGTRLTVL.

In regard to this clone: The junction departs from the called germline gene at one end, perhaps through a read error. The chain links TRBV7-7 to TRBJ2-7; weak D call: TRBD2 (6 bases). Germline V gene lookup returns CDR1 SSHAT and CDR2 FNYEAQ (reference sequence). The CDR3 runs to 14 residues. The CDR3 nucleotides are TGTGCTAGCAGCCCGGGGGAAAGCTCCTACGAGCAGTACTTC. It is translated as CASSPGESSYEQYF.

The chain recombines TRBV5-5 with TRBJ2-7; 8 bases map to TRBD1. The CDR3 has 17 residues. CDR1 and CDR2 from the germline V gene are SGHKS and YYEKEE (reference sequence). Trimming removed 0 bases from V and 5 bases from J; junction bases left unmatched: 13. DNA for the CDR3: TGTGCCAGCAGCTTGGAGGTACCCCAGGGGGCGATCGACGAGCAGTACTTC. It yields the protein CASSLEVPQGAIDEQYF.